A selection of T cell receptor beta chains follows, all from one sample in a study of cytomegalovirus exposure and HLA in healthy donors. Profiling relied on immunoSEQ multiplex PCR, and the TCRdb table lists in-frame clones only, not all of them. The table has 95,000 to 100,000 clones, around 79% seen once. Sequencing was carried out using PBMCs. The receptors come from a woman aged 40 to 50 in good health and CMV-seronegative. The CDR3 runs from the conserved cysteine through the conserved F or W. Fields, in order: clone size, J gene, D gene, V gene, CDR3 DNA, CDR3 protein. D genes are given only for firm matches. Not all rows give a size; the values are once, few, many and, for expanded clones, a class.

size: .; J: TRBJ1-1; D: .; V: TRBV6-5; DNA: TGTGCCAGCAGTTTGGAGTTCGACACTGAAGCTTTCTTT; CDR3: CASSLEFDTEAFF
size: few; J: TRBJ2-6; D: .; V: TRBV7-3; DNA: TGTGCCAGCAGCTTACGCGTCTCTGGGGCCAACGTCCTGACTTTC; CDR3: CASSLRVSGANVLTF
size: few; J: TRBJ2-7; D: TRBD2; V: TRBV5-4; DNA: TGTGCCAGCAGATTGTCAGCGACGGGGGGTGGAGAGCAGTACTTC; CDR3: CASRLSATGGGEQYF
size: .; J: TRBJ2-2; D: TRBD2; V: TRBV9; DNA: TGTGCCAGCAGCCCTAGCGGGATTCAGCCCGGGGAGCTGTTTTTT; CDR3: CASSPSGIQPGELFF
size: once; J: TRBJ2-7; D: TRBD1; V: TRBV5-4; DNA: TGTGCCAGCAGCTCTGGGGACGGGACAGGGGCGAATGAGCAGTACTTC; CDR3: CASSSGDGTGANEQYF
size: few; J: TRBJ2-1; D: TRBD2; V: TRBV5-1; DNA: TGCGCCAGCAGCTTGTTAGCGGGAGTGGGCAATGAGCAGTTCTTC; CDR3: CASSLLAGVGNEQFF
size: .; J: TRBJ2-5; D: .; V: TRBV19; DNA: TGTGCCAGTAGTGAGGGCGGGATCCAAGAGACCCAGTACTTC; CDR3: CASSEGGIQETQYF
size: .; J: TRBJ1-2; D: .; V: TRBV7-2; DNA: TGTGCCAGCAGCTTACTCGCTATTGCTAACTATGGCTACACCTTC; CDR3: CASSLLAIANYGYTF
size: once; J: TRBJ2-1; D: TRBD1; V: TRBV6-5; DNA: TGTGCCAGCAGTCACCGGACAGGGAACAATGAGCAGTTCTTC; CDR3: CASSHRTGNNEQFF
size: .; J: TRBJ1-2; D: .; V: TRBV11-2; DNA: TGTGCCAGCAGCTTAGTTTGGCGGGGGCAGTATGGCTACACCTTC; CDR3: CASSLVWRGQYGYTF
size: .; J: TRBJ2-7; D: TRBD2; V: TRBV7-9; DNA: TGTGCCATAGAGTGGGGAGGGTCCTACGAGCAGTACTTC; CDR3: CAIEWGGSYEQYF
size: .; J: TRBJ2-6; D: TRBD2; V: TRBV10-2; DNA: TGCGCCACTACCGGGGGGATTAATTCTGGGGCCAACGTCCTGACTTTC; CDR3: CATTGGINSGANVLTF
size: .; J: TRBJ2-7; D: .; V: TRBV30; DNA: TGTGCCTTCGGGGCAGGGAGGTCTTATGAGCAGTACTTC; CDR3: CAFGAGRSYEQYF
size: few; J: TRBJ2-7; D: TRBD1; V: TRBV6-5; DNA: TGTGCCAGCAGCGCGGGACAGGGAAACGAGCAGTACTTC; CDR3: CASSAGQGNEQYF
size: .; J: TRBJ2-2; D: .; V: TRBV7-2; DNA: TGTGCCAGCAGCTTATCCCCGGCCGGGGAGCTGTTTTTT; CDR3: CASSLSPAGELFF
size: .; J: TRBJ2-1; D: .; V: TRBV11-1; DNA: TGTGCCAGCAGCTTAGGAGCGGGCAATGAGCAGTTCTTC; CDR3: CASSLGAGNEQFF
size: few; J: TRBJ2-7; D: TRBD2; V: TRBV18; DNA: TGTGCCAGCTCACCGACACTAGCGGGGGGCCCCTCCTACGAGCAGTACTTC; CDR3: CASSPTLAGGPSYEQYF
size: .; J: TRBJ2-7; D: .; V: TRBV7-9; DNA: TGTGCCAGCAGCCACGGGATCTACGAGCAGTACTTC; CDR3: CASSHGIYEQYF
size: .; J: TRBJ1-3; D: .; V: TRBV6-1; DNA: TGTGCCAGCAGTGCCTTTCTGGGAGGGGGAAACACCATATATTTT; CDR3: CASSAFLGGGNTIYF
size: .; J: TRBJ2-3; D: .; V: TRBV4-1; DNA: TGCGCCAGCAGCCAAGAAGGAGGGCCCGATACGCAGTATTTT; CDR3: CASSQEGGPDTQYF
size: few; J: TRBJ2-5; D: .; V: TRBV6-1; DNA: TGTGCCAGCAGCATTAGGTTGGGGGGAGAGACCCAGTACTTC; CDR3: CASSIRLGGETQYF
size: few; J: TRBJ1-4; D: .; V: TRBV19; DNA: TGTGCCAGCAAACGACGTCTCACAGGGTCGACGTGGGAAAAACTGTTTTTT; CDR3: CASKRRLTGSTWEKLFF
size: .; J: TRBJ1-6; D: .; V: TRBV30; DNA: TGTGCCTGGAGTGGAGACAGTCATTCACCCCTCCACTTT; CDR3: CAWSGDSHSPLHF
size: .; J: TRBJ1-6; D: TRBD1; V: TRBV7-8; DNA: TGTGCCAGCAGCCTCCCGGGGACAGCTTCGACACCCCTCCACTTT; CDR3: CASSLPGTASTPLHF
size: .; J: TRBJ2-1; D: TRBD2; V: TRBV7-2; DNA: TGTGCCAGCGACTTAGCGGGGGGGGCCAGGGAGCAGTTCTTC; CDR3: CASDLAGGAREQFF
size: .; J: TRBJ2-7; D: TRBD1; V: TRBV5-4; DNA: TGTGCCAGCAGCAGCTTGGGGACAGGGCCCTACGAGCAGTACTTC; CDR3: CASSSLGTGPYEQYF
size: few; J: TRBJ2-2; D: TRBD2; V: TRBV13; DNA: TGTGCCAGCAGCTCTACTAGCGGGAGTTCCGGGGAGCTGTTTTTT; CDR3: CASSSTSGSSGELFF
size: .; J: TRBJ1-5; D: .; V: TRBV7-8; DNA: TGTGCCAGCAGCTTAGGGTCCGGGAAAAGCAATCAGCCCCAGCATTTT; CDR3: CASSLGSGKSNQPQHF
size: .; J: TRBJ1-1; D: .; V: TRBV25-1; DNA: TGTGCCAGCGGGGTGGGGCAGGGGCCGAACTCCAACATAACTGAAGCTTTCTTT; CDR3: CASGVGQGPNSNITEAFF
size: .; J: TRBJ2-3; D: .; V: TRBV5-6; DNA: TGTGCCAGCAGCACTCTAGCGACTCTCACAGATACGCAGTATTTT; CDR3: CASSTLATLTDTQYF
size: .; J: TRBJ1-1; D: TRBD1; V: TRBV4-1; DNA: TGCGCCAGCAGCCCCCAGGGGGTAGGTGGAACTGAAGCTTTCTTT; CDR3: CASSPQGVGGTEAFF
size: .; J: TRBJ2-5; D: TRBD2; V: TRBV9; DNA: TGTGCCAGCAGCGTAGAAGCCCGGGGGGGCCGAGAGACCCAGTACTTC; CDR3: CASSVEARGGRETQYF
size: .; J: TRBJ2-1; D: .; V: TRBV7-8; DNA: TGTGCCAGCAGCTCCCAGGTCAATGAGCAGTTCTTC; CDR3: CASSSQVNEQFF
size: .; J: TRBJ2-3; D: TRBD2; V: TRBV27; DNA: TGTGCCAGCAGTTCCTCTAGCGGCCTGGGAGATACGCAGTATTTT; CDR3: CASSSSSGLGDTQYF
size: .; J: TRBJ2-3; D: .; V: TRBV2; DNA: TGTGCCACTCGGGCGGCGGGGGCTAGGGATACGCAGTATTTT; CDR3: CATRAAGARDTQYF
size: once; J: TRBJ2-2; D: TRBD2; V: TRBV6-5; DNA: TGTGCCAGCAGAACGGGGGGGCCGGGCACCGGGGAGCTGTTTTTT; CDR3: CASRTGGPGTGELFF
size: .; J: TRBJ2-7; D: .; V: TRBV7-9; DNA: TGTGCCAGCAGTCCCGGGGGTTACGAGCAGTACTTC; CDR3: CASSPGGYEQYF
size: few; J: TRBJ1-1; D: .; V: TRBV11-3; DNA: TGTGCCAGCAGCTTAGCAGTGAACACTGAAGCTTTCTTT; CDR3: CASSLAVNTEAFF
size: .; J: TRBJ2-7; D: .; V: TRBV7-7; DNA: TGTGCTAGCAGCCCACGACAGGATACCGAGCAGTACTTC; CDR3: CASSPRQDTEQYF